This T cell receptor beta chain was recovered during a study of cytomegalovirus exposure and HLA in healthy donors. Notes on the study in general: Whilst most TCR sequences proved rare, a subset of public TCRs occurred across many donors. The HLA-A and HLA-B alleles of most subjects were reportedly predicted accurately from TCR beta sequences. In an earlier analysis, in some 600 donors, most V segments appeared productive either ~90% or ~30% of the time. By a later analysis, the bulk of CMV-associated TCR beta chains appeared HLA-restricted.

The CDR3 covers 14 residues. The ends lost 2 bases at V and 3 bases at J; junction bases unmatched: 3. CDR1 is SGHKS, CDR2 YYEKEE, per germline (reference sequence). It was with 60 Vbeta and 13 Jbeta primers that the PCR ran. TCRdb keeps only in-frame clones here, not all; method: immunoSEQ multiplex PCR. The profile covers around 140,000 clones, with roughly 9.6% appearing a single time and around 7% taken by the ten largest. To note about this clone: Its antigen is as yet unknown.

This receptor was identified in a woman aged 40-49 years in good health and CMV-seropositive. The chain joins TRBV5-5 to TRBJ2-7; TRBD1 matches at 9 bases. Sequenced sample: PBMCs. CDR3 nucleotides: TGTGCCAGCAGCTTTACGGACAGGGGCTACGAGCAGTACTTC. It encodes CASSFTDRGYEQYF.